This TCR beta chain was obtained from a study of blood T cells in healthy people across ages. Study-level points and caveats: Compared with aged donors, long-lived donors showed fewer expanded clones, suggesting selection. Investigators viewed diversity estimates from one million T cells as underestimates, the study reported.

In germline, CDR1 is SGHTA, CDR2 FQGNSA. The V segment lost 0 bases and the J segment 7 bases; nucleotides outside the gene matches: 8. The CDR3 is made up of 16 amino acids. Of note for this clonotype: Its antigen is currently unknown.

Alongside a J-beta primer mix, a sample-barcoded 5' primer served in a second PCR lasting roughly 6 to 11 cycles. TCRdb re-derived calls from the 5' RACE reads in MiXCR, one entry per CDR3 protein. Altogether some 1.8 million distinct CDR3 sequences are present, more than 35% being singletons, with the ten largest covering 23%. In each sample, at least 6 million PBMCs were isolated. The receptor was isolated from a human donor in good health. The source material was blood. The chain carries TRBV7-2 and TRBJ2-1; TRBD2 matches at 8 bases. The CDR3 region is CASSLASQRGKNEQFF. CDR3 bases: TGTGCCAGCAGCTTAGCCTCCCAGCGGGGGAAGAATGAGCAGTTCTTC.